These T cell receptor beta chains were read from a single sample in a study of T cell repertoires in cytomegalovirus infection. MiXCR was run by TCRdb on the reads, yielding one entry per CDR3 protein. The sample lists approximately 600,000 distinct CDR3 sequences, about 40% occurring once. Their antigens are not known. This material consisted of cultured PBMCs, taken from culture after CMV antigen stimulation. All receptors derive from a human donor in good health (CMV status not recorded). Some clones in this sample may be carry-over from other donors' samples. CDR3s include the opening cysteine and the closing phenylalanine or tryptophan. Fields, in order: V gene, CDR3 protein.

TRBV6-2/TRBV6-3	CASSYKGAVAYNEQFF
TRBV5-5	CASSFGAAYEQYF
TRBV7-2	CASSLAATHPTLHF
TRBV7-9	CASSFSGGEANYGYTF
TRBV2	CASRTIGGPGELFF
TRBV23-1	CAKESDSLYEQYF
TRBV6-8	CASSGPGLMNTEAFF
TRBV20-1	CSAPRPTPKGGYTF
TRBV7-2	CASSPRRWTNEKLFF
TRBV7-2	CASKAGESSNTQYF
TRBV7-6	CASSQYDRDTGELFF
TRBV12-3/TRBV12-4	CASGVLPGQDSYEQCF
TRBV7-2	CASSLWSVSDGYTF
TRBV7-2	CASSLGFGQGPGGYYGYTF
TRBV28	CASRGLAGEQYF
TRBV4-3	CASSPRAGVSDTQYF
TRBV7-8	CASSPLGGVDNEQFF
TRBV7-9	CASSLELAGKEGYEQYF
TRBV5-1	CASSLDSVAPGELFF
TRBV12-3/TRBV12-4	CASSSPTSGHYEQYF
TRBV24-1	CATGYNEQFF
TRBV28	CASSIIGGYEQYF
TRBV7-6	CASSGQGIYEQYF
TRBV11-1	CASSLLGGPRYEQYF
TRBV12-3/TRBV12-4	CASSLRHGGHTEAFF
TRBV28	CASSFSDGLRGPLHF
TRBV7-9	CASSAQANTEAFF
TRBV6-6	CASSLSGGFTDTQYF
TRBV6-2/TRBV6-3	CASSYWRDQETQYF
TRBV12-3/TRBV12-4	CASTPTGTDYGQYF
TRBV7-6	CASSSRDGSSGNTIYF
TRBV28	CASSLLKDDDEQFF
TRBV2	CASSDRGGSWFF
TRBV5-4	CASRGLADPTGELFF
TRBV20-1	CSAKLAGSTDTQYF